This entry describes one TCR beta chain. Its antigen is currently unknown. Primers: 60 Vbeta forward and 13 Jbeta reverse. As originally analysed: Counted up in a later analysis, unique TCR beta chains came to approximately 83 million, with about 9.9 million shared. Assay used: immunoSEQ multiplex PCR; TCRdb lists only in-frame clones, some missing. V and J calls and clone size are given by that table; D and trimming were obtained from the DNA. This table has around 71,000 clones, 55% to 75% appearing once. The sample originates from a study of cytomegalovirus exposure and HLA in healthy donors. Study outcomes and limitations: It was about 150 TCR beta chains that were listed as cytomegalovirus-associated. For most TCR beta V segments, an earlier analysis put the productive rate at about 87% or about 30% of the time.

Germline CDR1 SGHNT, CDR2 YYREEE (reference sequence). CDR3 size: 17 residues. With 4 bases removed from V and 2 bases from J, the gap between germline ends came to 19 bases. The genes are TRBV5-4 and TRBJ2-1, with D possibly being TRBD1 (6 bases). Sequences were obtained from PBMCs. This receptor was obtained from a man aged 25-45 years in good health and CMV-seropositive. Written as DNA, the CDR3 is TGTGCCAGCAGCCCTCGAGTCAACAGGGAGACCTACAATGAGCAGTTCTTC. Translated, it gives CASSPRVNRETYNEQFF.